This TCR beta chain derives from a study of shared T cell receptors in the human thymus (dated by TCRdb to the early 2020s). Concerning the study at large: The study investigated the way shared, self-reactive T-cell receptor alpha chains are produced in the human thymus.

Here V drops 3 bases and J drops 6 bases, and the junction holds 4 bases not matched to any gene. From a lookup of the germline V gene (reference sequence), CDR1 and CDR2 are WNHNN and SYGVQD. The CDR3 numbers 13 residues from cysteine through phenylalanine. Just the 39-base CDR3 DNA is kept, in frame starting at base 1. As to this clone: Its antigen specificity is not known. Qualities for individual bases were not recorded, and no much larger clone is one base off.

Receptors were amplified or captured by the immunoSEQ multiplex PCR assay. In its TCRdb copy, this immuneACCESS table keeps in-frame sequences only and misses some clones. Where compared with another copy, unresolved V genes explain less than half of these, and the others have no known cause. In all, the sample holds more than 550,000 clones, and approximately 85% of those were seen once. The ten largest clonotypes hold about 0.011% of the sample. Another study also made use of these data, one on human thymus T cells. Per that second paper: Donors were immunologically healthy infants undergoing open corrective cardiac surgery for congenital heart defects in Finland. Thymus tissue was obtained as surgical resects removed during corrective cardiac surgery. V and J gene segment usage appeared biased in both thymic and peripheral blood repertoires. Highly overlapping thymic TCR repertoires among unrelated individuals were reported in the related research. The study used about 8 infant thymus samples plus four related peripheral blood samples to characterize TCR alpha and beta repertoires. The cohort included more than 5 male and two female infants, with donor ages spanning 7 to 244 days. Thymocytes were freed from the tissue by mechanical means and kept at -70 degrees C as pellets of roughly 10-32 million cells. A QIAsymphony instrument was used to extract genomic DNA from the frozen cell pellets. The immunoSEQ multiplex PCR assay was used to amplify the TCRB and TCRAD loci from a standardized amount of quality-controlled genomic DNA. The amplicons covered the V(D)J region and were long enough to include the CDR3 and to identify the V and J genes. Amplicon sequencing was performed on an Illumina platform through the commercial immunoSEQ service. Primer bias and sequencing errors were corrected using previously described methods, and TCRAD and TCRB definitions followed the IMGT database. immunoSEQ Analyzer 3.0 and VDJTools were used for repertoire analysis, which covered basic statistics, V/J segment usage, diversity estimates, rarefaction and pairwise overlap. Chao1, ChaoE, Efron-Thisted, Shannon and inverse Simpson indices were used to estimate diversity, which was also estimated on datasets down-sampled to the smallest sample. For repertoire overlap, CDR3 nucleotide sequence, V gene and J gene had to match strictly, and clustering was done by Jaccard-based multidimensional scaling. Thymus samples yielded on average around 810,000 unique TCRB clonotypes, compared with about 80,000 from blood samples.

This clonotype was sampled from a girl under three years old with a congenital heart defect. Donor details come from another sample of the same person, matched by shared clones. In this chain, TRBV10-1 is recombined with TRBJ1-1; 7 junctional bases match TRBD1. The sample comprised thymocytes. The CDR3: CASSEGGAPEAFF. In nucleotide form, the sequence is TGCGCCAGCAGTGAAGGGGGCGCCCCTGAAGCTTTCTTT.